This T cell receptor beta chain was sequenced in a study of blood T cell repertoires in COVID-19. Looking at the study overall: PBMCs, B-cell-depleted T cells, or T cells provided the cDNA or gDNA that made up the material.

Profiling relied on immunoSEQ multiplex PCR, and the TCRdb table lists in-frame clones only, not all of them. The table lists approximately 390,000 clones, about 90% of them singletons. CDR1 and CDR2 (germline): SEHNR, FQNEAQ (reference sequence). CDR3 length: 15 amino acids. V lost 2 bases and J lost 8, with 16 bases in between. The rearrangement joins TRBV7-9 to TRBJ1-3, with unresolved D. This TCR derives from a woman between 55 and 75 years old with COVID-19, enrolled during active disease. The sequenced material came from peripheral blood. The CDR3 is CASSLSSEGGHTIYF. The CDR3, as DNA: TGTGCCAGCAGCTTATCTTCGGAGGGCGGTCACACCATATATTTT.